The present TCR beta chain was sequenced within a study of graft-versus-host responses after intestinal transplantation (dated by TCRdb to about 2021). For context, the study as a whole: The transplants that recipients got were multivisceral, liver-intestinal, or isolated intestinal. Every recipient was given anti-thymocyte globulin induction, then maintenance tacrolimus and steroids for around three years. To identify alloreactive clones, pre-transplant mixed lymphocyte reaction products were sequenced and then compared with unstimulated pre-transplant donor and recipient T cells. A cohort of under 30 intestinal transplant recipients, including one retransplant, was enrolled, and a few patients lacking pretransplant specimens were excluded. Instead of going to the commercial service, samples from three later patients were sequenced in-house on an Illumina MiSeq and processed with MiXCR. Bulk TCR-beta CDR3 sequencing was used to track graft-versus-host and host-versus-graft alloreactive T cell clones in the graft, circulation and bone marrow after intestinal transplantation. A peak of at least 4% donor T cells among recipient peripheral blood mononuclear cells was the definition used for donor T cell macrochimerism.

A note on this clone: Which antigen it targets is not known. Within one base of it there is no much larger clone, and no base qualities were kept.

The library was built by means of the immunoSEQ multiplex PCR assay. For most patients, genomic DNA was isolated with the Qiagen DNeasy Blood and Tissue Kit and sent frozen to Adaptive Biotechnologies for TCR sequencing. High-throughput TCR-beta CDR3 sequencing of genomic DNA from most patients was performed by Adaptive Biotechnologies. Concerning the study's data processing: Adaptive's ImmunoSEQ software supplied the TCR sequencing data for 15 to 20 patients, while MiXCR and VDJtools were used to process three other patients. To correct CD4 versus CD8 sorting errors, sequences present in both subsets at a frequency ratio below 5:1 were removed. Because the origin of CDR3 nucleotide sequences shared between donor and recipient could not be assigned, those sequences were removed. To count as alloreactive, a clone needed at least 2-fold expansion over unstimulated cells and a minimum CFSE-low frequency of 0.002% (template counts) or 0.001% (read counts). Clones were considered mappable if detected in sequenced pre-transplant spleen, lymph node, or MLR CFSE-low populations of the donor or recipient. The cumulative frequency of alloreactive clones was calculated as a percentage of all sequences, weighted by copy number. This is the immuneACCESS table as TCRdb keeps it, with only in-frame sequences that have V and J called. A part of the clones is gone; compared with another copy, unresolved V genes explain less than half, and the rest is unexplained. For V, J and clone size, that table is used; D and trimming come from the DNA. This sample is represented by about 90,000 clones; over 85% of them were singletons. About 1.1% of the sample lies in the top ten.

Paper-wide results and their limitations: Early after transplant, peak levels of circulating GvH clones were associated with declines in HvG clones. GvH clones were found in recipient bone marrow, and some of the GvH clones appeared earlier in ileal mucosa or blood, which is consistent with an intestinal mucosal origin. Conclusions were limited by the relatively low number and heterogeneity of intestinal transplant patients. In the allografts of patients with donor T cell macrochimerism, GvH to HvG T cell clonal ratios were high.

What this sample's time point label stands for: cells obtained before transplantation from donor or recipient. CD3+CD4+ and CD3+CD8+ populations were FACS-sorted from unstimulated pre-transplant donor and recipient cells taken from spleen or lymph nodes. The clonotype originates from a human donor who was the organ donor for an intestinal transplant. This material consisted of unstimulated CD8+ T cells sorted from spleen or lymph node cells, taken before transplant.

This receptor has the CDR3 CARRRREQFF. DNA sequence: TGTGCCAGGCGAAGGCGGGAGCAGTTCTTC. Recombination joined TRBV27 with TRBJ2-1; confidence is insufficient to name the D gene. From its cysteine to its phenylalanine, the CDR3 spans 10 amino acids. The DNA shown is the 30-base CDR3, in frame from base 1. In the germline V gene (reference sequence), CDR1 corresponds to MNHEY and CDR2 to SMNVEV. Cut back by 9 bases and 10 bases, the V and J ends lie 10 bases apart.